This T cell receptor beta chain was recovered during a study of beta chain features in type 1 diabetes (dated by TCRdb to the late 2010s). For context, the study as a whole: Patients and healthy donors did not differ in mean age, gender distribution, total cell number or subset yield. A total of 85 million to 140 million sorted cells were examined across all samples, and a strong correlation was observed between cell number per subset and RNA yield. In the study, recently diagnosed type 1 diabetes patients and matched healthy donors were compared on the TCRB repertoires of their sorted circulating CD4+ T cell subsets. Whereas all 28 donors provided naive and central memory subsets, regulatory and stem cell-like memory subsets were isolated from just 8 patients and roughly 8 healthy donors. Here is what the overall study found, with its caveats: Patients with type 1 diabetes made fewer insertions and deleted more nucleotides at VDJ recombination sites, implying thymic rearrangement abnormalities. Shorter templates might have been favored by PCR, but patient and control samples were amplified and corrected together, so both groups would have been affected equally by any skew. Because cDNA rather than genomic DNA was sequenced, highly expressing activated cells could have been over-represented, although no difference in activation and CD3 levels was found between groups. Only small numbers of individuals were included in the HLA sub-analyses, which left unresolved whether HLA type had any influence on TCRB rearrangement. Naive, central memory and regulatory TCRB repertoires appeared to be more similar among patients than among healthy donors. In all four CD4+ subsets, TCRB CDR3 length was moderately but significantly shorter in type 1 diabetes patients.

All of the isolated RNA was reverse transcribed with the High Capacity cDNA Reverse Transcription Kit, so expressed TCRB transcripts were sequenced. Deep immunoSEQ sequencing was performed on naive, central memory and regulatory T cell samples, with an average of roughly 3.6 million total reads per sample. Sorted cells were lysed in RLT buffer and RNA was extracted with DNase-treated RNeasy Micro or Mini kits, depending on cell number. To prevent cross-contamination, every cell subset was processed on its own, while patient and healthy donor samples were processed together. The immunoSEQ multiplex PCR was used to amplify TCRB sequences from cDNA, yielding 87-bp fragments that span the CDR3 region. Sequencing of the amplicons was performed on the Illumina HiSeq platform. As for the original processing: Synthetic template baselines were used to correct PCR bias computationally, reads within Hamming distance 2 were collapsed together, and singletons that could not be merged were discarded. Reads were aligned against IMGT to assign V, D and J genes, CDR3 length and insertions or deletions at six rearrangement sites. Clonotype counts were normalized to sorted cell number within each subset before computing true diversity and Gini coefficients with the tcR R package. Repertoire sharing was quantified using the overlap coefficient calculated on TCRB nucleotide sequences. As a proxy for the pre-selection repertoire, out-of-frame TCRB sequences from naive cells were analyzed. Drawn from immuneACCESS, this table holds only the in-frame rearrangements with V and J called that TCRdb kept. Clones are partly lost; checked studies trace under half to an unresolved V gene and leave the rest unexplained. The V and J calls and the clone size are those of that table, but D and trimming were determined from the DNA. For this sample the table gives over 650,000 clones, of which over 11% were detected only once. Less than 0.04% of the sample is in the top ten clones.

A single peripheral blood draw of about 120 mL on average was collected from each donor into heparinised tubes. A BD FACSAria II and a panel including CD45RO, CCR7, CD25, CD127, CD95 and CD27 were used to sort naive, central memory, regulatory and stem cell-like memory CD4+ T cells. A purity above 95% was achieved for all sorted populations. PBMCs were separated immediately by Lymphoprep density gradient centrifugation and were stained directly, without being cultured. Samples were stained and sorted in pairs, with one healthy donor and one patient per experiment, so that batch effects were minimized. CDR1 and CDR2, per the germline V gene (reference sequence), are MNHNY and SVGAGI. The junction carries 19 bases between V and J, which are trimmed by 6 bases and 5 bases respectively. From its cysteine to its phenylalanine, the CDR3 spans 15 amino acids. Of the read, only the CDR3 DNA is kept; its 45 bases are in frame from base 1.

To note about this clone: Its antigen has not been determined. Nothing much larger sits one base from this clone, and base qualities are not available.

The rearrangement joined TRBV6-6 to TRBJ2-5; the D gene is perhaps TRBD2, from 5 matching bases. This TCR came from a man in his late teens or twenties with type 1 diabetes. The sequenced sample consisted of naive CD4+ T cells from blood. In the paper's terms, the cell subset or site label means: true naive CD4+ T cells. The sequence in DNA is TGTGCCAGCAGCGCGGTGAGCGGCGGCCGGGAGACCCAGTACTTC. This gives the protein CASSAVSGGRETQYF.